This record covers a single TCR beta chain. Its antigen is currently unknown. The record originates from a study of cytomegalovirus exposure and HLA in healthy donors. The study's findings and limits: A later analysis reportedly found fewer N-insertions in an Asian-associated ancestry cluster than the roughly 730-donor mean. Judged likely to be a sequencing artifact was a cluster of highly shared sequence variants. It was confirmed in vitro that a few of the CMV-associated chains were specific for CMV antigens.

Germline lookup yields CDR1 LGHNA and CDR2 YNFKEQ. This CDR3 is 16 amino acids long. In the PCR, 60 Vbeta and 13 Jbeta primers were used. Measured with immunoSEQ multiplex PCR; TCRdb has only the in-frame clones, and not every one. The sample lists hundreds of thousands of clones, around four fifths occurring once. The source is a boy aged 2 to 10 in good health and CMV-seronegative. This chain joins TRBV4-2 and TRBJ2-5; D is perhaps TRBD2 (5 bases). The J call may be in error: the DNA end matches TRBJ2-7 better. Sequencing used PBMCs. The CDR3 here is CASSQPRTSPSYEQYF. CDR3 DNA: TGTGCCAGCAGCCAACCTAGGACTTCCCCCTCCTACGAGCAGTACTTC.